This is a list of T cell receptor beta chains from one sample in a study of CD8 T cells in Susac syndrome. TCRdb redid the calling of the immunoSEQ multiplex PCR reads with MiXCR, one entry per CDR3 protein. Of approximately 110,000 distinct CDR3 sequences in the sample, more than 80% were seen once. The specimen was CD8+ T cells from PBMCs. These receptors all stem from a human donor with multiple sclerosis. The CDR3 runs from the conserved cysteine through the conserved F or W. The D gene is left open where the match is weak. Expanded clones are given a class, and other clones once, few, many or no size at all.

V gene: TRBV10-3
clone size: -
J gene: TRBJ2-1
D gene: TRBD2
CDR3 DNA: TGTGCCATCAGGACTAGCGGGGGGCCTGAGCAGTTCTTC
CDR3 protein: CAIRTSGGPEQFF

V gene: TRBV20-1
clone size: once
J gene: TRBJ2-7
D gene: -
CDR3 DNA: TGCAGTGCTAGAGATCTTTACAGCTCCTACGAGCAGTACTTC
CDR3 protein: CSARDLYSSYEQYF

V gene: TRBV7-9
clone size: -
J gene: TRBJ2-5
D gene: -
CDR3 DNA: TGTGCCAGCAGGGCTTTCCAAGAGACCCAGTACTTC
CDR3 protein: CASRAFQETQYF

V gene: TRBV29-1
clone size: -
J gene: TRBJ1-1
D gene: -
CDR3 DNA: TGCAGCGCCATGGGGGGAAAAAACACTGAAGCTTTCTTT
CDR3 protein: CSAMGGKNTEAFF

V gene: TRBV5-1
clone size: -
J gene: TRBJ2-1
D gene: -
CDR3 DNA: TGCGCCAGCAGGTCGGACTCAGGTAACGAGCAGTTCTTC
CDR3 protein: CASRSDSGNEQFF

V gene: TRBV19
clone size: -
J gene: TRBJ1-1
D gene: TRBD1
CDR3 DNA: TGTGCCAGTAGTATAGTGTCCTTGGGACAGTCACGTCCTGAAGCTTTCTTT
CDR3 protein: CASSIVSLGQSRPEAFF

V gene: TRBV9
clone size: -
J gene: TRBJ1-1
D gene: -
CDR3 DNA: TGTGCCAGCAGCGTAGCTGGGGGGGCCCAACCCTACACTGAAGCTTTCTTT
CDR3 protein: CASSVAGGAQPYTEAFF

V gene: TRBV12-3/TRBV12-4
clone size: -
J gene: TRBJ2-1
D gene: -
CDR3 DNA: TGTGCCAGCAGTTTAGGCCTGGATGTCTCCTACAATGAGCAGTTCTTC
CDR3 protein: CASSLGLDVSYNEQFF

V gene: TRBV7-9
clone size: -
J gene: TRBJ2-6
D gene: -
CDR3 DNA: TGTGCCGGCGCAAGGGTGGGGTCAGGGGCCAACGTCCTGACTTTC
CDR3 protein: CAGARVGSGANVLTF

V gene: TRBV4-1
clone size: -
J gene: TRBJ1-3
D gene: -
CDR3 DNA: TGCGCCAGCAGCCAAAAGTCTCCAGGGCGTCTTTACTCTGGAAACACCATATATTTT
CDR3 protein: CASSQKSPGRLYSGNTIYF

V gene: TRBV6-6
clone size: -
J gene: TRBJ2-1
D gene: TRBD2
CDR3 DNA: TGTGCCAGCAAGGGACTAGCGGTCTACAATGAGCAGTTCTTC
CDR3 protein: CASKGLAVYNEQFF

V gene: TRBV27
clone size: -
J gene: TRBJ1-5
D gene: -
CDR3 DNA: TGTGCCAGCAGTTTCGGCCGTTATCAGCCCCAGCATTTT
CDR3 protein: CASSFGRYQPQHF

V gene: TRBV12-3/TRBV12-4
clone size: -
J gene: TRBJ2-3
D gene: TRBD1
CDR3 DNA: TGTGCCAGCAGTTTAGCCCGGGACAGCCGCAATGATACGCAGTATTTT
CDR3 protein: CASSLARDSRNDTQYF

V gene: TRBV6-1
clone size: -
J gene: TRBJ2-1
D gene: -
CDR3 DNA: TGTGCCAGCACCGCCGGCGCGAGAGCGGAAAATGAGCAGTTCTTC
CDR3 protein: CASTAGARAENEQFF

V gene: TRBV4-1
clone size: -
J gene: TRBJ2-5
D gene: TRBD2
CDR3 DNA: TGCGCCAGCAGCCAAGATGAAGCGGGGGGGCGTCACGAGACCCAGTACTTC
CDR3 protein: CASSQDEAGGRHETQYF

V gene: TRBV12-3/TRBV12-4
clone size: -
J gene: TRBJ1-6
D gene: -
CDR3 DNA: TGTGCCAGCAGTTCCGGATTGCCCCCGCAAGGGTATAATTCACCCCTCCACTTT
CDR3 protein: CASSSGLPPQGYNSPLHF

V gene: TRBV27
clone size: -
J gene: TRBJ1-5
D gene: -
CDR3 DNA: TGTGCCAGCAGTACCTCCGGCGTGGTCCAGCCCCAGCATTTT
CDR3 protein: CASSTSGVVQPQHF

V gene: TRBV28
clone size: -
J gene: TRBJ2-3
D gene: TRBD1
CDR3 DNA: TGTGCCAGCAGTCGACAGGGGGTCCAGTATTTT
CDR3 protein: CASSRQGVQYF

V gene: TRBV12-3/TRBV12-4
clone size: -
J gene: TRBJ2-7
D gene: -
CDR3 DNA: TGTGCCAGCAGTGCCAGGACAGCCTCCTACGAGCAGTACTTC
CDR3 protein: CASSARTASYEQYF

V gene: TRBV25-1
clone size: once
J gene: TRBJ2-1
D gene: TRBD2
CDR3 DNA: TGTGCCAGCAGTGAGATAGCGGGAGGACCTTTTGCCTGGAATGAGCAGTTCTTC
CDR3 protein: CASSEIAGGPFAWNEQFF

V gene: TRBV28
clone size: -
J gene: TRBJ1-2
D gene: -
CDR3 DNA: TGTGCCAGCAGTCAACCATCCACGACGGCCCGCTATGGCTACACCTTC
CDR3 protein: CASSQPSTTARYGYTF

V gene: TRBV5-1
clone size: once
J gene: TRBJ2-1
D gene: -
CDR3 DNA: TGCGCCAGCAGACTTACAGTCCCTAACTCCTACAATGAGCAGTTCTTC
CDR3 protein: CASRLTVPNSYNEQFF

V gene: TRBV7-9
clone size: -
J gene: TRBJ2-7
D gene: TRBD1
CDR3 DNA: TGTGCCAGCAGCTGGGGACAGGACCTCTACGAGCAGTACTTC
CDR3 protein: CASSWGQDLYEQYF

V gene: TRBV24-1
clone size: -
J gene: TRBJ2-3
D gene: -
CDR3 DNA: TGTGCCACCAGTGGGGCCCCCGACAGGCGAAATACAGATACGCAGTATTTT
CDR3 protein: CATSGAPDRRNTDTQYF

V gene: TRBV3-1
clone size: once
J gene: TRBJ2-1
D gene: TRBD2
CDR3 DNA: TGTGCCAGCAGCCAAGTCTCTAGCGGGGGGACGGGTGAGCAGTTCTTC
CDR3 protein: CASSQVSSGGTGEQFF

V gene: TRBV28
clone size: -
J gene: TRBJ2-1
D gene: -
CDR3 DNA: TGTGCCAGCAGTCCCCTTACGGAGCAGTTCTTC
CDR3 protein: CASSPLTEQFF

V gene: TRBV14
clone size: -
J gene: TRBJ2-1
D gene: TRBD2
CDR3 DNA: TGTGCCAGCAGCCAACTATTAGCGGGAGATGAGCAGTTCTTC
CDR3 protein: CASSQLLAGDEQFF

V gene: TRBV23-1
clone size: -
J gene: TRBJ1-2
D gene: -
CDR3 DNA: TGCGCCAGCAGTCAATGTGCAGTCTCACATGGCTACACCTTC
CDR3 protein: CASSQCAVSHGYTF

V gene: TRBV29-1
clone size: once
J gene: TRBJ1-2
D gene: -
CDR3 DNA: TGCAGCGTCCAAACTCCAGGGTTACCCCGCGGTGGCTACACCTTC
CDR3 protein: CSVQTPGLPRGGYTF

V gene: TRBV28
clone size: -
J gene: TRBJ1-2
D gene: -
CDR3 DNA: TGTGCCAGCAGTTTATGGCCGCTCAGAGCTGGTAACTATGGCTACACCTTC
CDR3 protein: CASSLWPLRAGNYGYTF

V gene: TRBV27
clone size: -
J gene: TRBJ1-6
D gene: -
CDR3 DNA: TGTGCCAGCACCCCGTCCGTCTATAATTCACCCCTCCACTTT
CDR3 protein: CASTPSVYNSPLHF

V gene: TRBV9
clone size: -
J gene: TRBJ1-2
D gene: -
CDR3 DNA: TGTGCCAGCAGCGTTGCGGGGGGTGACTATGGCTACACCTTC
CDR3 protein: CASSVAGGDYGYTF

V gene: TRBV19
clone size: -
J gene: TRBJ2-7
D gene: -
CDR3 DNA: TGTGCCAGCTTGGACAGCGAAACCTACGAGCAGTACTTC
CDR3 protein: CASLDSETYEQYF

V gene: TRBV23-1
clone size: few
J gene: TRBJ1-5
D gene: TRBD1
CDR3 DNA: TGCGCCAGCAGAATGCGGGCGGGACAGGGCAATCAGCCCCAGCATTTT
CDR3 protein: CASRMRAGQGNQPQHF

V gene: TRBV10-3
clone size: -
J gene: TRBJ2-1
D gene: -
CDR3 DNA: TGTGCCATCAGTGGGTTGGCAGGGCAGTACAATGAGCAGTTCTTC
CDR3 protein: CAISGLAGQYNEQFF

V gene: TRBV28
clone size: -
J gene: TRBJ2-4
D gene: -
CDR3 DNA: TGTGCCAGCAGTTTTTCGGCTGCCCGGCTAGCCAAAAACATTCAGTACTTC
CDR3 protein: CASSFSAARLAKNIQYF

V gene: TRBV20-1
clone size: -
J gene: TRBJ1-4
D gene: -
CDR3 DNA: TGCAGTGCTAGTCCCCGGGACTTGTTAGAAAAACTGTTTTTT
CDR3 protein: CSASPRDLLEKLFF

V gene: TRBV20-1
clone size: -
J gene: TRBJ1-2
D gene: -
CDR3 DNA: TGCAGCGGACCCGATGAGGGGTATGGCTACACCTTC
CDR3 protein: CSGPDEGYGYTF

V gene: TRBV12-3/TRBV12-4
clone size: -
J gene: TRBJ2-4
D gene: TRBD2
CDR3 DNA: TGTGCCAGCAGTTCCGGACTAGCGGGGGGGCTGACAAAAAACATTCAGTACTTC
CDR3 protein: CASSSGLAGGLTKNIQYF

V gene: TRBV19
clone size: once
J gene: TRBJ1-1
D gene: -
CDR3 DNA: TGTGCCAGTACCCGATCCGGGAACACTGAAGCTTTCTTT
CDR3 protein: CASTRSGNTEAFF

V gene: TRBV6-1
clone size: -
J gene: TRBJ1-5
D gene: -
CDR3 DNA: TGTGCCAGCAGGGCCTCACAGGGAAGCAATCAGCCCCAGCATTTT
CDR3 protein: CASRASQGSNQPQHF

V gene: TRBV28
clone size: once
J gene: TRBJ2-5
D gene: -
CDR3 DNA: TGTGCCAGCAGTCACAACAGGGAATGGGAGACCCAGTACTTC
CDR3 protein: CASSHNREWETQYF

V gene: TRBV20-1
clone size: once
J gene: TRBJ1-5
D gene: TRBD1
CDR3 DNA: TGCAGTGCTAGAGGGGACAGTAGCAATCAGCCCCAGCATTTT
CDR3 protein: CSARGDSSNQPQHF

V gene: TRBV2
clone size: -
J gene: TRBJ1-3
D gene: -
CDR3 DNA: TGTGCCAGGAACGCTCGGGACTCCATCGGGGGAAACACCATATATTTT
CDR3 protein: CARNARDSIGGNTIYF

V gene: TRBV7-3
clone size: -
J gene: TRBJ2-3
D gene: TRBD2
CDR3 DNA: TGTGCCAGCACGCCGCTAGCGGGGGGGATGGATACGCAGTATTTT
CDR3 protein: CASTPLAGGMDTQYF

V gene: TRBV6-5
clone size: -
J gene: TRBJ2-7
D gene: -
CDR3 DNA: TGTGCCAGCAGTCCGGACACCTACGAGCAGTACTTC
CDR3 protein: CASSPDTYEQYF

V gene: TRBV4-2
clone size: -
J gene: TRBJ2-7
D gene: TRBD2
CDR3 DNA: TGTGCCAGCAGCCAAGGGCGGGGGATTTACGAGCAGTACTTC
CDR3 protein: CASSQGRGIYEQYF